This T cell receptor (beta chain) is drawn from a study of T cells in Graves' hyperthyroidism and ophthalmopathy. Study-wide results and limits: Through a model of 13 V-J features, ophthalmopathy was separated from stable hyperthyroidism. Most thyroid clonotypes with frequency above 0.001 were detected in blood.

CDR1 SQVTM and CDR2 ANQGSEA come from the germline V gene. Trimming at V came to 4 bases and at J to 2 bases, leaving 10 bases not matched to a gene. The CDR3 spans 15 residues. Note on this clonotype: Its antigen is unknown.

Any patient presenting with uncontrolled infection, other autoimmune disease, pregnancy or lactation was left out. Together with thyroid ultrasound, orbital computed tomography, serum thyroxine and TRAb, clinical symptoms were used for diagnoses. The source material, RNA transcripts, was used to amplify TCR beta CDR3 regions. When the TCR CDR3 underwent first-round RT-PCR, the HTBI primer set was used. In TCRdb, the multiplex PCR reads were re-called with MiXCR into one record per CDR3 protein. The table records 480,000 or so distinct CDR3 sequences, over 45% of them present only once. Sequencing used peripheral blood or thyroid tissue (not recorded which). The V and J genes are TRBV29-1 and TRBJ2-5; TRBD2 aligns across 7 bases. The sequence was collected from an adult woman with Graves' disease, either hyperthyroidism or ophthalmopathy (not recorded which). The CDR3 nucleotides read TGCAGCGTTGTTCCCCCAGCGGGGAGACAAGAGACCCAGTACTTC. It codes for CSVVPPAGRQETQYF.